This note documents a single T cell receptor beta chain sequence. Its cognate antigen has yet to be identified. No per-base quality is available; no much larger clone lies one base away. This sample is part of a study of shared T cell receptors in the human thymus listed by TCRdb under 2021. General notes on the study: The study investigated the way shared, self-reactive T-cell receptor alpha chains are produced in the human thymus.

Library preparation employed the immunoSEQ multiplex PCR assay. As stored in TCRdb, this immuneACCESS dataset retains in-frame rearrangements with V and J assigned. A fraction of the clones does not appear; measured against another copy, unresolved V genes explain less than half of the discrepancy, and the remainder lacks a known reason. This sample gives hundreds of thousands of clones in total; 95% of them show up just once. The top ten clonotypes cover roughly 0.021% of the sample. Ends trimmed: V by 4 bases, J by 4 bases; bases unmatched to a gene: 17. CDR1 and CDR2, looked up from the germline V gene, are SGHTA and FQGNSA. Measured from the cysteine to the phenylalanine, the CDR3 is 19 residues long. The kept DNA is CDR3 alone, 57 bases in frame from the first base.

The sequence links TRBV7-2 to TRBJ2-3; 10 of the junction bases match TRBD2. The sample comprised thymocytes. This TCR derives from a human donor. The CDR3 region has the sequence CASSSPPLAGEEEADTQYF. The nucleotide sequence is TGTGCCAGCAGCTCGCCACCCCTAGCGGGAGAGGAAGAGGCAGATACGCAGTATTTT.